This TCR beta chain was identified during a study of OX40 agonist ivuxolimab in advanced cancers. Overall study findings and caveats: Normalized expansion of T-cell clones was also low for some nonresponders. Compared with CD4+, CD8+ T cells on average had more expanded clones.

This clone was observed once. Its specificity is not known. The method was immunoSEQ multiplex PCR; TCRdb's version includes in-frame clones alone and lacks a portion of them. The profile shows approximately 74,000 clones, about 93% of them singletons. This clonotype originated in an adult with an advanced solid tumor such as melanoma, head and neck, liver or kidney cancer. This specimen was CD4+ or CD8+ T cells sorted from blood, taken in a trial of the OX40 agonist ivuxolimab.

In DNA, the CDR3 is TGTGCCAGTAGTTTCAGGGGTCTAGGCACTGAAGCTTTCTTT. Translation: CASSFRGLGTEAFF. V and J are TRBV19 and TRBJ1-1, with D tentatively TRBD1 (6 bases). This CDR3 contains 14 residues. Between the trimmed V and J ends, which lost 5 bases and 4 bases, there was a span of 14 bases. The germline CDR1 and CDR2 sequences are LNHDA and SQIVND (reference sequence).